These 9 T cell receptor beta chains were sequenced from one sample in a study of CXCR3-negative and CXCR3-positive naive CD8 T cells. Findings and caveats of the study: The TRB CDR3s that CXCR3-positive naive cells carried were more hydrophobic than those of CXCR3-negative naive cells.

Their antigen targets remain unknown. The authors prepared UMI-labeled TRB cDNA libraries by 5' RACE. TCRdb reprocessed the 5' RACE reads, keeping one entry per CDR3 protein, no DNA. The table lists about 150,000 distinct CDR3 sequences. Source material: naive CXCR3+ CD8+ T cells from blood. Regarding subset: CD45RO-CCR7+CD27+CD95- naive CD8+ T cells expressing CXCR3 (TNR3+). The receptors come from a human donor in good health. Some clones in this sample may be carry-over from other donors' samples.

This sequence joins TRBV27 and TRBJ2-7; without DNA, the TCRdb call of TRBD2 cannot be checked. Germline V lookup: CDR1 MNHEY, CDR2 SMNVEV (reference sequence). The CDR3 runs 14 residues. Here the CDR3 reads CASSLRAGSAEQYF.

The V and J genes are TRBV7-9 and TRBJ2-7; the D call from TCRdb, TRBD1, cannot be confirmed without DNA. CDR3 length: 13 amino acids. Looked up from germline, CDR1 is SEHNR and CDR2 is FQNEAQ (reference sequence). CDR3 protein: CASSSGYTGEQYF.

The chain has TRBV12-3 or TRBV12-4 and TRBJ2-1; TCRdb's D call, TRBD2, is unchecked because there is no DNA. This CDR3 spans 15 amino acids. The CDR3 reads CASTEAGGPANEQFF.

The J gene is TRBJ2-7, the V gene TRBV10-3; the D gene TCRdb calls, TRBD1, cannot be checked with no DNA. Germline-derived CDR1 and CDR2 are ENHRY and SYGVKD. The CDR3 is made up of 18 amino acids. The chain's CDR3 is CAISESGGTKIIGYEQYF.

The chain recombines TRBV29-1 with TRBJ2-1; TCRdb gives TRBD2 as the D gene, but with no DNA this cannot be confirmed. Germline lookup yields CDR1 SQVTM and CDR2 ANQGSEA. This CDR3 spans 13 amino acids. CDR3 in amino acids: CSEAGGPGNEQFF.

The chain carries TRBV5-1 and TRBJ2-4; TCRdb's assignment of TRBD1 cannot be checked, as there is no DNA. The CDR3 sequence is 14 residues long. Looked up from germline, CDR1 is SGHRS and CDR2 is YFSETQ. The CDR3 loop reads CASSLETGVDIQYF.

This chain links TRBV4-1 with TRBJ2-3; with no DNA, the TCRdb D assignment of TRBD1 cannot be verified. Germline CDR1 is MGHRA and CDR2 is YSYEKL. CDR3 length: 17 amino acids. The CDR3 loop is CASSHTGTVLSTDTQYF.

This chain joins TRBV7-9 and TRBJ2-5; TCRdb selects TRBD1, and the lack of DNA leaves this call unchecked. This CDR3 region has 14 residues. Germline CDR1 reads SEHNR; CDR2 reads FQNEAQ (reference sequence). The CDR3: CASSLFGGVVTQYF.

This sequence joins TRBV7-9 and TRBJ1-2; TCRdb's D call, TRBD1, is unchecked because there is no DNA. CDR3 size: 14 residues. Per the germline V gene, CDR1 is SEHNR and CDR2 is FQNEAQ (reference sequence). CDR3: CASSSTDSNYGYTF.